Listed here are 23 T cell receptor beta chains from one sample, sequenced in a study of blood T cell repertoires in COVID-19. Assay: immunoSEQ multiplex PCR; the TCRdb copy retains only in-frame clones and omits some. The table has some 90,000 clones, about 89% seen once. The sequenced sample consisted of peripheral blood. The source is a man aged 50 to 60 with COVID-19, enrolled during active disease.

The chain recombines TRBV5-5 with TRBJ2-1; D is perhaps TRBD2 (6 bases). The CDR3 is 16 amino acids. V was trimmed by 0 bases and J by 0 bases, leaving 10 bases between them. Looked up from germline, CDR1 is SGHKS and CDR2 is YYEKEE (reference sequence). CDR3 sequence (DNA): TGTGCCAGCAGCTTGGTTGGGGAGGCCTCCTACAATGAGCAGTTCTTC. Protein: CASSLVGEASYNEQFF.

The chain recombines TRBV5-6 with TRBJ2-3; 7 nucleotides line up with TRBD2. Germline values: CDR1 SGHDT, CDR2 YYEEEE. The CDR3 is 14 amino acids. The junction had 1 base not matched to a gene; V was cut back by 2 bases and J by 1 base. The CDR3 region is CASSFRGGTDTQYF. CDR3 nucleotides: TGTGCCAGCAGCTTCCGGGGGGGCACAGATACGCAGTATTTT.

The chain recombines TRBV2 with TRBJ1-3, with TRBD1 as a possible D gene (6 bases). The V end was cut by 6 bases, the J end by 2 bases, with 8 bases between. Looked up from germline, CDR1 is SNHLY and CDR2 is FYNNEI. The CDR3 spans 13 residues. The CDR3 DNA reads TGTGCCAGCAGCTACAGGGCTGGAAACACCATATATTTT. As protein: CASSYRAGNTIYF.

The rearrangement joins TRBV18 to TRBJ2-2; D possibly corresponds to TRBD1 (6 bases). The V gene's germline CDR1 is KGHSH and CDR2 LQKENI. The CDR3 runs 17 residues. V was shortened by 2 bases and J by 7 bases, with 20 bases between the two germline ends. The CDR3 sequence: CASSPAIQGSRDGELFF. The CDR3 bases are TGTGCCAGCTCACCAGCAATACAGGGCTCCAGAGACGGGGAGCTGTTTTTT.

The chain carries TRBV6-5 and TRBJ1-5; D not resolved. Trimming removed 7 bases at V and 7 bases at J, with 14 bases between. Germline V gives CDR1 MNHEY, CDR2 SVGAGI. The CDR3 loop spans 13 amino acids. The CDR3, as DNA: TGTGCCAGCACCCATTTAAAGGAGCAGCCCCAGCATTTT. This translates into CASTHLKEQPQHF.

The genes are TRBV19 and TRBJ1-2; 7 bases map to TRBD1. Looked up from germline, CDR1 is LNHDA and CDR2 is SQIVND (reference sequence). The CDR3 extends over 15 amino acids. With 0 bases clipped from V and 2 bases from J, the junction kept 3 bases outside the gene matches. The CDR3 sequence: CASSIEGTENYGYTF. The CDR3 nucleotides are TGTGCCAGTAGTATAGAGGGGACAGAAAACTATGGCTACACCTTC.

The genes are TRBV7-8 and TRBJ2-1, with TRBD1 matching over 8 bases. The CDR3 length is 15 residues. Germline V gives CDR1 SGHVS, CDR2 FQNEAQ. Germline trimming cut 5 bases from V and 4 bases from J; bases unmatched to any gene: 7. The DNA for the CDR3 is TGTGCCAGCAGCCCAGGACAGGGACTTTACAATGAGCAGTTCTTC. Encoded protein: CASSPGQGLYNEQFF.

This chain joins TRBV7-3 and TRBJ2-1; tentative D call: TRBD2 (6 bases). Looked up from germline, CDR1 is SGHTA and CDR2 is FQGTGA. V lost 3 bases and J 4 bases, leaving 10 bases between the germline ends. CDR3 length equals 14 residues. In DNA, the CDR3 is TGTGCCAGCAGCTTCGGGGGACGATACAATGAGCAGTTCTTC. It yields the protein CASSFGGRYNEQFF.

The CDR3 DNA is TGTGCCAGCAGCCAACCAAGCGGGGCTTACTCTTTTCCCAACGTCCTGACTTTC. Its translation is CASSQPSGAYSFPNVLTF. The chain is built from TRBV3-1 (or the pseudogene TRBV3-2) and TRBJ2-6; 7 bases are a match to TRBD2. The V and J ends lost 2 bases and 8 bases, in that order; junction bases with no gene match: 15. CDR1 and CDR2 from the germline V gene are LGHDT and YNNKEL (reference sequence). CDR3 length: 18 amino acids.

The J gene is TRBJ1-4, the V gene TRBV11-3, with a weak D call TRBD1 (6 bases). V was shortened by 1 base and J by 8 bases, with 14 bases between the two germline ends. CDR1 and CDR2 (germline): SGHNT, YENEEA. The CDR3 extends over 15 amino acids. The CDR3 DNA reads as TGTGCCAGCAGCTTAGGGGGGCGCGGCGGAGAAAAACTGTTTTTT. Its translation: CASSLGGRGGEKLFF.

The chain joins TRBV10-3 to TRBJ2-7; D is uncertain. Germline V CDR1 and CDR2: ENHRY, SYGVKD. Trimming removed 4 bases from V and 0 bases from J, with 13 bases in between. The CDR3 covers 15 residues. This CDR3 reads CAISAPSTSSYEQYF. DNA of the CDR3: TGTGCCATCAGTGCTCCCTCCACCAGCTCCTACGAGCAGTACTTC.

J is TRBJ1-5 and V is TRBV12-2; TRBD1, the table's D call, lacks a check against the DNA. TRBV12-2 is described as a pseudogene. CDR3 size: 15 residues. CDR3 sequence reads: CASRTRQGSDQPQHF. Here the CDR3 DNA reads TGTGCAAGTCGCACCCGACAGGGGTCGGATCAGCCCCAGCATTTT.

The gene calls are TRBV5-4 and TRBJ2-7, with 8 bases identical to TRBD1. Per the germline V gene, CDR1 is SGHNT and CDR2 is YYREEE (reference sequence). The CDR3 contains 15 residues. V was pared by 2 bases and J by 6 bases, with 10 bases of the junction left unmatched. The CDR3 here is CASSLRQGASGEQYF. The CDR3 DNA reads TGTGCCAGCAGCTTACGGCAGGGGGCAAGTGGCGAGCAGTACTTC.

The chain uses TRBV15 and TRBJ1-4; D gene uncertain. V dropped 4 bases and J dropped 7 bases, with 10 bases sitting between them. CDR3 length equals 13 residues. Germline-derived CDR1 and CDR2 are LNHNV and YYDKDF (reference sequence). The CDR3 sequence: CATSTEDGEKLFF. Here the CDR3 DNA reads TGTGCCACCAGCACGGAGGATGGTGAAAAACTGTTTTTT.

This clone was found once. The gene calls are TRBV6-5 and TRBJ1-1; D is uncertain. Germline assignment: CDR1 MNHEY and CDR2 SVGAGI. There are 14 residues in the CDR3. V was pared by 6 bases and J by 0 bases, with 11 bases between. CDR3 DNA: TGTGCCAGCAGCTCTCCCCCCTTGAACACTGAAGCTTTCTTT. Encoded protein: CASSSPPLNTEAFF.

This rearrangement joins TRBV6-5 to TRBJ1-3, with 7 bases identical to TRBD1. The V segment lost 5 bases and the J segment 4 bases; nucleotides outside the gene matches: 8. The CDR3 loop spans 15 amino acids. Germline CDR1 is MNHEY and CDR2 is SVGAGI. CDR3 loop: CASSMTGPKGNTIYF. CDR3 in DNA: TGTGCCAGCAGTATGACAGGGCCTAAGGGAAACACCATATATTTT.

The chain joins TRBV6-1 to TRBJ2-1; D is perhaps TRBD2 (6 bases). V dropped 2 bases and J dropped 7 bases, with 12 bases sitting between them. This CDR3 spans 14 amino acids. Germline V gene data show CDR1 as MNHNS and CDR2 as SASEGT. The CDR3 spells CASSEPAGWNEQFF. For the CDR3, the DNA is TGTGCCAGCAGTGAACCGGCGGGATGGAATGAGCAGTTCTTC.

This chain uses TRBV28 with TRBJ1-2; 9 nucleotides align to TRBD1. The CDR3 consists of 14 residues. CDR1 is MDHEN and CDR2 is SYDVKM in the germline V gene. J was trimmed by 6 bases and V by 3 bases; bases with no gene match: 5. CDR3 sequence reads: CASSLGDRADGYTF. The CDR3 DNA reads as TGTGCCAGCAGTTTGGGGGACAGGGCTGATGGCTACACCTTC.

The genes are TRBV9 and TRBJ1-2; 9 bases map to TRBD1. This CDR3 region has 15 residues. The J segment lost 7 bases and the V segment lost 0 bases, leaving 7 bases of the junction unmatched. Germline V lookup: CDR1 SGDLS, CDR2 YYNGEE. DNA for the CDR3: TGTGCCAGCAGCGTAGGGGGACAGGGTGTCTCTGGCTACACCTTC. Translation: CASSVGGQGVSGYTF.

The chain combines TRBV7-3 with TRBJ1-2, with D hard to call. Germline loops: CDR1 SGHTA, CDR2 FQGTGA. V lost 2 bases and J 8 bases, leaving 15 bases between the germline ends. This CDR3 has 14 residues. CDR3 in amino acids: CASSLARESGGYTF. In DNA form, the CDR3 reads TGTGCCAGCAGCTTAGCAAGGGAGAGTGGAGGCTACACCTTC. Combining the CDR3 with reference TRBV7-3 and TRBJ1-2 gives the whole variable domain GAGVSQTPSNKVTEKGKYVELRCDPISGHTALYWYRQSLGQGPEFLIYFQGTGAADDSGLPNDRFFAVRPEGSVSTLKIQRTERGDSAVYLCASSLARESGGYTFGSGTRLTVV.

J is TRBJ2-3 and V is TRBV28; D not resolved. Germline lookup yields CDR1 MDHEN and CDR2 SYDVKM. Trimming left V 4 bases short and J 0 bases short, with 11 bases between. The CDR3 has 15 residues. CDR3 protein: CASSSSGASTDTQYF. The CDR3 coding sequence is TGTGCCAGCAGTTCATCGGGTGCTAGCACAGATACGCAGTATTTT.

This rearrangement joins TRBV28 to TRBJ1-4, with TRBD1 as a possible D gene (5 bases). Trimming left V 4 bases short and J 4 bases short, with 10 bases between. The CDR3 is 14 amino acids. Germline lookup yields CDR1 MDHEN and CDR2 SYDVKM. CDR3 region: CASSSDTHNEKLFF. CDR3 nucleotides: TGTGCCAGCAGTTCGGACACCCATAATGAAAAACTGTTTTTT.

The chain combines TRBV6-6 with TRBJ1-2; no clear D. The V and J ends lost 7 bases and 4 bases respectively, with 19 bases between them. This CDR3 contains 15 residues. Germline V CDR1 and CDR2: MNHNY, SVGAGI (reference sequence). The CDR3 DNA sequence: TGTGCCAGCACCTTGCTCCCGGTTGCGGGCTATGGCTACACCTTC. This encodes CASTLLPVAGYGYTF.